Shown below are 25 T cell receptor beta chains from a single sample sequenced in a study of T cells in women clearing cervical HPV infection. Only in-frame clones appear in the TCRdb table, and some are missing; sequencing was by immunoSEQ multiplex PCR. This sample's table has about 48,000 clones. The sequenced sample was blood buffy coat. The receptors stem from a woman between 18 and 69 years old with a cervical HPV16 infection that either progressed to CIN3+ or cleared (not recorded which).

The CDR3 sequence is CASSLLAGLDEQYF. Partial CDR3 DNA: TGTGCCAGCAGCTTGTTGGCAGGGTTAGACGAG. The V gene is TRBV5-5, the J gene TRBJ2-7; D is possibly TRBD1 (5 bases). The CDR3 is cut off 3 residues early in the read; its end comes from the germline J gene. Germline V gives CDR1 SGHKS, CDR2 YYEKEE (reference sequence). The CDR3 extends over 14 amino acids. V was trimmed by 1 base and J by 5 bases, leaving 13 bases between them.

On this clone itself: The CDR3 end is not reached by the read, which stops 3 residues before it; the germline J gene fills it in. V and J are TRBV7-2 and TRBJ1-5; 10 positions match TRBD1. With 1 base clipped from V and 6 bases from J, the junction kept 3 bases outside the gene matches. CDR3 size: 15 residues. Per the germline V gene, CDR1 is SGHTA and CDR2 is FQGNSA. CDR3 region: CASSLGTGGRQPQHF. Incomplete CDR3 DNA: TGTGCCAGCAGCTTAGGGACAGGGGGACGTCAGCCC. The whole variable domain, remainder taken from reference TRBV7-2 and TRBJ1-5, is GAGVSQSPSNKVTEKGKDVELRCDPISGHTALYWYRQSLGQGLEFLIYFQGNSAPDKSGLPSDRFSAERTGGSVSTLTIQRTQQEDSAVYLCASSLGTGGRQPQHFGDGTRLSIL.

A remark on this clone: The CDR3 end is not reached by the read, which stops 3 residues before it; the germline J gene fills it in. The V and J genes are TRBV2 and TRBJ1-3, with 7 nucleotides matching TRBD1. CDR3 length: 13 residues. The junction had 5 bases not matched to a gene; V was cut back by 8 bases and J by 4 bases. Germline V CDR1 and CDR2: SNHLY, FYNNEI. This CDR3 is CASQRGPGNTIYF. The part of the CDR3 DNA that was read is TGTGCCAGCCAGAGGGGGCCCGGAAACACC.

Note on this clone: The CDR3 extends 3 residues past the end of the read, so its final part is completed from the germline J gene. The V call is TRBV18, the J call TRBJ1-5; 7 bases are shared with TRBD1. The germline V gene has CDR1 KGHSH and CDR2 LQKENI. CDR3 length: 14 residues. V lost 5 bases to trimming and J lost 3 bases; unmatched junction nucleotides: 4. The sequenced part of the CDR3 DNA is TGTGCCAGCTCAGCCACAGGGGCCAATCAGCCC. This gives the protein CASSATGANQP. From start to end, the CDR3 is CASSATGANQPQHF.

To note about this clone: The DNA ends 3 residues before the CDR3 does, and the rest of the CDR3 is filled in from the germline J gene. V is TRBV20-1 and J is TRBJ1-2; 10 nucleotides agree with TRBD1. Germline values: CDR1 DFQATT, CDR2 SNEGSKA (reference sequence). CDR3 length equals 15 residues. V lost 1 base, J lost 7 bases, and 9 bases stayed unmatched. CDR3 residues: CSARGLTGGESGYTF. The sequenced CDR3 bases are TGCAGTGCTAGAGGCCTGACAGGGGGCGAATCTGGC.

About this clone: The sequence runs out 3 residues before the end of the CDR3; the remainder is reconstructed from the germline J gene. V usage is TRBV7-6 and J usage is TRBJ2-5, with 14 nucleotides matching TRBD2. Germline CDR1 and CDR2: SGHVS and FNYEAQ. J lost 3 bases, V lost 6 bases, and 6 bases had no gene match. The CDR3 is 16 amino acids. This chain's CDR3 is CASSYGTSGRKETQYF. CDR3 DNA (partial): TGTGCCAGCAGTTATGGGACTAGCGGGAGAAAAGAGACC.

On this clone itself: The read terminates 3 residues before the CDR3 end, so the remaining end is supplied by the germline J gene. The chain joins TRBV5-1 to TRBJ2-3; no clear D. Germline loops: CDR1 SGHRS, CDR2 YFSETQ. The V end was cut by 1 base, the J end by 2 bases, with 8 bases between. The CDR3 is 14 residues long. This chain's CDR3 is CASSLTSTTDTQYF. The CDR3 bases that were read are TGCGCCAGCAGCTTGACGTCTACCACAGATACG.

Details on this clone: The CDR3 is cut off 3 residues early in the read; its end comes from the germline J gene. This rearrangement joins TRBV7-9 to TRBJ2-2, with TRBD2 matching 8 bases. CDR1 and CDR2 (germline): SEHNR, FQNEAQ (reference sequence). Unmatched junction bases numbered 11, after V lost 11 bases and J lost 6 bases. There are 14 residues in the CDR3. The CDR3 loop reads CASSRGGGSGELFF. The CDR3 bases that were read are TGTGCCTCAAGCCGGGGGGGAGGTTCCGGGGAG.

Worth noting for this clone: The read halts 3 residues ahead of the CDR3 end, with the missing end drawn from the germline J gene. The chain has TRBV11-2 and TRBJ2-7; TRBD1 agrees at 10 bases. The CDR3 loop spans 15 amino acids. CDR1 SGHAT and CDR2 FQNNGV come from the germline V gene. J lost 6 bases, V lost 5 bases, and 10 bases had no gene match. Incomplete CDR3 DNA: TGTGCCAGCAGCCCTGGGACAGGGGTGTTGGGCGAG. This translates into CASSPGTGVLGE. In full, the CDR3 reads CASSPGTGVLGEQYF.

Incomplete CDR3 DNA: TGTGCCAGCAGCTTCTCCAATGAG. It codes for CASSFSNE. The entire CDR3 is CASSFSNEQFF. V is TRBV5-6 and J is TRBJ2-1, with D unresolved. From the germline J gene comes the end of the CDR3, since the read stops 3 residues before it. The germline V gene has CDR1 SGHDT and CDR2 YYEEEE. There are 11 residues in the CDR3. Trimming left V 2 bases short and J 6 bases short, with 3 bases between. The whole variable domain, filled in from reference TRBV5-6 and TRBJ2-1, reads DAGVTQSPTHLIKTRGQQVTLRCSPKSGHDTVSWYQQALGQGPQFIFQYYEEEERQRGNFPDRFSGHQFPNYSSELNVNALLLGDSALYLCASSFSNEQFFGPGTRLTVL.

Note on this clone: With the read ending 3 residues before the CDR3 end, the germline J gene is used to fill in that end. V and J are TRBV20-1 and TRBJ2-1, with TRBD2 matching over 9 bases. The trim removed 3 bases at V and 0 bases at J, leaving 9 bases unmatched. The CDR3 covers 17 residues. Germline V gene sequence: CDR1 DFQATT, CDR2 SNEGSKA (reference sequence). CDR3 residues: CSARVSSGGTSYNEQFF. CDR3 DNA, as far as it was read: TGCAGTGCTAGGGTGTCCAGCGGGGGGACCTCCTACAATGAG.

Comments on this clone: The CDR3 end falls 3 residues outside the read, so it is completed with the germline J gene. The chain carries TRBV20-1 and TRBJ1-5; the D is unclear. Trimming pared 0 bases from V and 6 bases from J, leaving 12 bases between. This CDR3 region has 14 residues. The V gene's germline CDR1 is DFQATT and CDR2 SNEGSKA (reference sequence). CDR3 DNA (partial): TGCAGTGCTAGAGATGCCGTGCCAGGTCAGCCC. Protein product: CSARDAVPGQP. The CDR3 in full is CSARDAVPGQPQHF.

Of note for this clone: The read ends 3 residues early relative to the CDR3; the germline J gene fills the gap. The V gene is TRBV5-6, the J gene TRBJ1-2; possible D gene TRBD1, 6 bases. The V end was cut by 2 bases, the J end by 6 bases, with 14 bases between. The CDR3 length is 14 residues. CDR1 and CDR2 (germline): SGHDT, YYEEEE. CDR3 residues: CASSFGRGTDGYTF. The CDR3 bases that were read are TGTGCCAGCAGCTTTGGCAGGGGAACGGATGGC.

About this clone itself: The missing CDR3 end, 3 residues past where the read stops, is filled in from the germline J gene. This chain links TRBV10-3 with TRBJ1-4; 8 bases line up with TRBD1. This CDR3 has 15 residues. CDR1 ENHRY and CDR2 SYGVKD come from the germline V gene. The ends lost 3 bases at V and 5 bases at J; junction bases unmatched: 5. CDR3 DNA, as far as it was read: TGTGCCATCAGTGAATCAGGGGGCCCAAATGAAAAA. This encodes CAISESGGPNEK. The entire CDR3 reads CAISESGGPNEKLFF.

This clone is deemed medium-sized by its frequency. The DNA ends 3 residues before the CDR3 does, and the rest of the CDR3 is filled in from the germline J gene. The J gene is TRBJ1-2, the V gene TRBV12-3 or TRBV12-4; 7 nucleotides align to TRBD1. This CDR3 has 15 residues. V shed 1 base and J 3 bases; nucleotides not matched to a gene: 5. The sequenced CDR3 bases are TGTGCCAGCAGTTTAGTAGGGACAGCTCACTATGGC. It specifies CASSLVGTAHYG. The entire CDR3 protein is CASSLVGTAHYGYTF.

With respect to this clone: With the read ending 3 residues before the CDR3 end, the germline J gene is used to fill in that end. The V call is TRBV7-2, the J call TRBJ1-5; maybe TRBD1 (6 bases). The CDR3 sequence is 15 residues long. V dropped 6 bases and J dropped 8 bases, with 20 bases sitting between them. Looked up from germline, CDR1 is SGHTA and CDR2 is FQGNSA. This chain's CDR3 is CASSRNGQPKEPQHF. The DNA read from the CDR3 is TGTGCCAGCAGTCGAAATGGACAGCCCAAAGAGCCC.

In the case of this clone: The CDR3 is cut off 3 residues early in the read; its end comes from the germline J gene. The chain combines TRBV7-8 with TRBJ2-5; 8 bases are shared with TRBD2. CDR1 is SGHVS, CDR2 FQNEAQ, per germline. There are 16 residues in the CDR3. With 6 bases clipped from V and 2 bases from J, the junction kept 11 bases outside the gene matches. CDR3 DNA, as far as it was read: TGTGCCAGCAGATCGAGAGTAGCGGGACCGCAAGAGACC. Its translation: CASRSRVAGPQET. The CDR3 as a whole reads CASRSRVAGPQETQYF.

Turning to this clone: Coverage ceases 3 residues before the CDR3 finishes, and the germline J gene fills in the end. The chain uses TRBV20-1 and TRBJ1-2; 8 bases fit TRBD1. The germline V gene has CDR1 DFQATT and CDR2 SNEGSKA (reference sequence). CDR3 size: 13 residues. Unmatched junction bases numbered 4, after V lost 3 bases and J lost 4 bases. CDR3 amino acids: CSARWGTGYGYTF. The CDR3 bases that were read are TGCAGTGCTAGGTGGGGGACAGGCTATGGC.

Comments on this clone: The read halts 3 residues ahead of the CDR3 end, with the missing end drawn from the germline J gene. The chain uses TRBV15 and TRBJ2-7; 9 bases line up with TRBD1. Trimming took 0 bases from V and 6 from J; bases not matched to a gene: 6. Germline CDR1 is LNHNV and CDR2 is YYDKDF (reference sequence). This CDR3 comprises 15 residues. CDR3 DNA, as far as it was read: TGTGCCACCAGCAGAGATCCTGGACAGGGGTCCGAG. The encoded protein is CATSRDPGQGSE. The entire CDR3 protein is CATSRDPGQGSEQYF.

Turning to this clone: The DNA ends 3 residues before the CDR3 does, and the rest of the CDR3 is filled in from the germline J gene. This chain connects TRBV29-1 to TRBJ2-1; possible D gene TRBD1, 6 bases. V lost 6 bases to trimming and J lost 0 bases, with 15 bases between them. This CDR3 has 15 residues. Germline values: CDR1 SQVTM, CDR2 ANQGSEA. The CDR3 spells CSVETGWSSYNEQFF. The CDR3 DNA, read in part, is TGCAGCGTAGAGACAGGCTGGAGCTCCTACAATGAG.

A remark on this clone: The CDR3 is cut off 3 residues early in the read; its end comes from the germline J gene. This chain joins TRBV11-2 and TRBJ2-7; D remains unclear. The CDR3 runs to 11 residues. CDR1 SGHAT and CDR2 FQNNGV come from the germline V gene. V was shortened by 5 bases and J by 3 bases, with 5 bases between the two germline ends. The covered CDR3 bases are TGTGCCAGCAGCCCCGTCTACGAG. The encoded protein is CASSPVYE. The full CDR3 sequence reads CASSPVYEQYF.

In regard to this clone: The CDR3 end falls 3 residues outside the read, so it is completed with the germline J gene. The chain joins TRBV29-1 to TRBJ2-7; maybe TRBD1 (6 bases). CDR1 and CDR2 from the germline V gene are SQVTM and ANQGSEA. The CDR3 contains 12 residues. The germline V and J ends were trimmed by 7 bases and 5 bases, with 15 bases remaining between them. Incomplete CDR3 DNA: TGCAGCGCCCGGGACAAGATCAACGAG. It translates to CSARDKINE. The CDR3, in full, reads CSARDKINEQYF.

Comments on this clone: From the germline J gene comes the end of the CDR3, since the read stops 3 residues before it. The chain combines TRBV28 with TRBJ2-5; 9 nucleotides agree with TRBD2. Germline-derived CDR1 and CDR2 are MDHEN and SYDVKM. The CDR3 contains 16 residues. Unmatched junction bases numbered 12, after V lost 5 bases and J lost 5 bases. The part of the CDR3 DNA that was read is TGTGCCAGCAGTACCCCCCTAGCGGGGAGCCTCGAGACC. Amino acid sequence: CASSTPLAGSLET. In full, the CDR3 is CASSTPLAGSLETQYF.

Regarding this clone: The CDR3 end is not reached by the read, which stops 3 residues before it; the germline J gene fills it in. J is TRBJ2-7 and V is TRBV4-2, with TRBD2 matching over 7 bases. Losses at the gene ends were 1 base for V and 4 bases for J; bases not matched to a gene: 7. This CDR3 comprises 15 residues. The V gene's germline CDR1 is LGHNA and CDR2 YNFKEQ. The sequenced CDR3 bases are TGTGCCAGCAGCCAAGGGGGGGGGACGTCTTACGAG. Its translation: CASSQGGGTSYE. The entire CDR3 is CASSQGGGTSYEQYF.

Of note for this clone: The sequenced fragment ends 3 residues before the CDR3 boundary, so the rest is inferred from the germline J gene. The chain couples TRBV12-3 or TRBV12-4 to TRBJ1-1; 8 bases match TRBD1. The V gene end was trimmed by 5 bases and the J gene end by 4 bases; junction bases not matched to a gene: 6. CDR3 length equals 14 residues. CDR3 DNA (partial): TGTGCCAGCAGTCCAACAGGGGGGGCCACTGAA. Its protein product is CASSPTGGATE. The entire CDR3 protein is CASSPTGGATEAFF.